The following is a TCR beta chain sequence with its context. TCRdb processed the reads anew with MiXCR; each CDR3 protein has one entry. The sample includes 150,000 to 200,000 distinct CDR3 sequences, approximately 28% of them seen just once. The data are from a study of T cell repertoires in cytomegalovirus infection. The CDR3 loop spans 13 amino acids. Trimming stripped 1 base from V and 1 base from J, with 4 bases between. CDR1 is MGHRA and CDR2 is YSYEKL in the germline V gene. The receptor comes from a human donor in good health (CMV status not recorded). Some clones in this sample may be carry-over from other donors' samples. J is TRBJ1-2 and V is TRBV4-1, with D unclear. What was sequenced was PBMCs. The CDR3, as DNA: TGCGCCAGCAGCCAAGGCGTTAACTATGGCTACACCTTC. Its protein product is CASSQGVNYGYTF.